This TCR beta chain comes out of a study of vaccination and CD4 T cells after COVID-19. Turning to the study itself: Investigators took post-vaccine samples a median 72 days after dose two, within a range of 14 to 241.

Sequencing of DNA taken from cultured CD4+ T cells relied on the Oncomine TCR Beta short-read assay. After culture, CD4+ T cells served as the source for genomic DNA extraction. A single record per CDR3 protein comes from TCRdb applying MiXCR to the PCR reads. Altogether about 14,000 distinct CDR3 sequences are present, around 55% being singletons, with the ten largest covering 11% to 15%. V lost 7 bases, J lost 4 bases, and 5 bases stayed unmatched. The CDR3 is 14 amino acids. Germline CDR1 and CDR2: MNHNS and SASEGT. Treatment specified: roughly ten-day PBMC culture with coronavirus spike peptide pools or control peptides (ViraFEST assay). ViraFEST used peptide pools to expand antigen-specific T cells before TCR sequencing. PBMC cultures, at 1.5 million to 2.5 million cells per well, received about 9.9 IU/ml IL-2 and around 11 ug/ml peptide pools. Comments on this clonotype: Its antigen is unknown.

The rearrangement uses TRBV6-1 and TRBJ1-5, with 9 nucleotides matching TRBD1. This TCR was sampled from a human donor who had recovered from COVID-19. The sequencing sample was made of CD4+ T cells from blood, cultured in vitro. The CDR3 loop is CASTRTGVNQPQHF. The DNA for the CDR3 is TGTGCCAGCACCCGGACAGGGGTAAATCAGCCCCAGCATTTT.